This record covers a single T cell receptor beta chain. Methods used by the authors: Reference gene primer amplification gave nucleated cell count estimates. The table came from immunoSEQ multiplex PCR; TCRdb's copy has only in-frame clones and leaves some out. V, J and clone size derive from that table, while D and trimming were established from the DNA sequence. The profile covers nearly 300,000 clones, with around 89% appearing a single time and about 7% taken by the ten largest. The data derive from a study of blood T cell repertoires in COVID-19. Whole-study context: There were acute and convalescent COVID-19 samples, and they came from the United States, Italy and Spain. The cDNA or gDNA used as material had been derived from T cells, B-cell-depleted T cells, or PBMCs.

Looked up from germline, CDR1 is MGHDK and CDR2 is SYGVNS. The CDR3 sequence is 16 residues long. V shed 3 bases and J 1 base; nucleotides not matched to a gene: 4. The chain uses TRBV25-1 and TRBJ2-7; 12 bases align to TRBD2. This receptor was taken from a woman in her twenties or thirties who had recovered from COVID-19. The sequencing input was peripheral blood. CDR3 in DNA: TGTGCCAGCAGTGATGGACTAGCGGGGCGTTCCTACGAGCAGTACTTC. Protein sequence: CASSDGLAGRSYEQYF.